This T cell receptor beta chain came from a study of blood T cells in healthy people across ages. Alongside a J-beta primer mix, a sample-barcoded 5' primer served in a second PCR lasting about 7 to 12 cycles. TCRdb re-analysed the 5' RACE reads in MiXCR, keeping a single row per CDR3 protein. The data show around 1.5 million distinct CDR3 sequences, around 42% seen once. The table lists this clonotype with a few counts. The target antigen is unknown. The CDR3 contains 15 residues. CDR1 is LGHDT and CDR2 is YNNKEL in the germline V gene (reference sequence). The ends lost 7 bases at V and 1 base at J; junction bases unmatched: 7. Notes on the study in general: It was not known whether donors were CMV positive (a possible confounder of expanded clonotype changes). Investigators treated diversity estimates from one million T cells as underestimates.

Total RNA, at least 5 micrograms per sample, came from PBMCs. Sequencing was performed on blood. This clonotype was sampled from a woman aged 18-29 years in good health. The chain is built from TRBV3-1 and TRBJ2-4; 7 bases are shared with TRBD1. The CDR3 DNA is TGTGCCAGCACAGGGACAGCCGATGCCAAAAACATTCAGTACTTC. This gives the protein CASTGTADAKNIQYF.